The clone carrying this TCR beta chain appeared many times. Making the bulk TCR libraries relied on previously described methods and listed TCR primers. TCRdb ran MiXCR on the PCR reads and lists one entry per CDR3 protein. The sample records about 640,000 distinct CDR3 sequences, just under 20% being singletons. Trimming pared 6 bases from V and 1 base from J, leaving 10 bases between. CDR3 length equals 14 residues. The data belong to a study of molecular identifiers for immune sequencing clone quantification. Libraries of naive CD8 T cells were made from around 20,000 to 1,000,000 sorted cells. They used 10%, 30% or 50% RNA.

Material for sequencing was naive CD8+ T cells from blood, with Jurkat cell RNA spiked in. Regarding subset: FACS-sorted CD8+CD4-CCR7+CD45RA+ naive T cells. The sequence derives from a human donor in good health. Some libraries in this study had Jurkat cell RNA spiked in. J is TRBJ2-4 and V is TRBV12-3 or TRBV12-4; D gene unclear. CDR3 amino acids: CASSLPGAKNIQYF. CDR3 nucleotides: TGTGCCAGCAGCCTCCCTGGGGCCAAAAACATTCAGTACTTC.